The rows below give T cell receptor beta chains drawn from one sample of a study of T cell changes during pregnancy in multiple sclerosis. TCRdb's copy holds only in-frame clones and misses some; the assay was immunoSEQ multiplex PCR. The sample has 35,000 to 45,000 clones, around 92% seen once. The sample consisted of peripheral blood. These receptors were collected from a female donor with multiple sclerosis, enrolled in a pregnancy study. Both conserved end residues are part of each CDR3. D genes are given only for firm matches. A row's size may be missing; if present it is once, few, many or a size class.

d_call	v_call	clone_size	j_call	cdr3_length	cdr3_nt	cdr3_aa
.	TRBV5-8	once	TRBJ2-1	13	TGTGCCAGCAGAGCCATCCCGTACAATGAGCAGTTCTTC	CASRAIPYNEQFF
.	TRBV5-1	.	TRBJ1-2	13	TGCGCCAGCAGCCTCTCGGGACAAGATGGCTACACCTTC	CASSLSGQDGYTF
TRBD1	TRBV7-7	once	TRBJ2-7	13	TGTGCTAGCAGCTTGGGGACAGAGTACGAGCAGTACTTC	CASSLGTEYEQYF
.	TRBV6-5	few	TRBJ2-1	16	TGTGCCAGCAGTTACGGTACGGGAGCAGACTACAATGAGCAGTTCTTC	CASSYGTGADYNEQFF
TRBD1	TRBV2	.	TRBJ2-7	16	TGTGCCAGCAGGATACCCGGGACAGGGCCCTCCTACGAGCAGTACTTC	CASRIPGTGPSYEQYF
.	TRBV9	.	TRBJ1-4	17	TGTGCCAGCAGCATGGGCGGCCAGCCTTCAACTAATGAAAAACTGTTTTTT	CASSMGGQPSTNEKLFF
.	TRBV25-1	.	TRBJ1-4	13	TGTGCCAGCAGCCAGGGGACTAATGAAAAACTGTTTTTT	CASSQGTNEKLFF
TRBD2	TRBV19	.	TRBJ2-5	15	TGTGCCACCGCCCCTAGCGGGAGGCCGGGAGAGACCCAGTACTTC	CATAPSGRPGETQYF
.	TRBV25-1	once	TRBJ2-7	15	TGTGCCAGCAGTGACGGGTCGGGACGGGTCTACGAGCAGTACTTC	CASSDGSGRVYEQYF
.	TRBV18	once	TRBJ1-1	18	TGTGCCAGCTCACCACTACCACTGGATAAAGAGGGGATAACTGAAGCTTTCTTT	CASSPLPLDKEGITEAFF
.	TRBV30	.	TRBJ2-6	14	TGTGCCTGGACTCTTGGGGCTGGGGCCAACGTCCTGACTTTC	CAWTLGAGANVLTF
TRBD2	TRBV28	once	TRBJ2-3	15	TGTGCCAGCAGCCGGGGGGGTTCCCGCCCAGATACGCAGTATTTT	CASSRGGSRPDTQYF
.	TRBV4-1	.	TRBJ2-7	14	TGCGCCAGCAGCGAACGAACCACCCCAGTGGAGCAGTACTTC	CASSERTTPVEQYF
TRBD2	TRBV11-2	.	TRBJ2-7	15	TGTGCCAGCAGCTTAGAGGCGGGAGCAGGTTACGAGCAGTACTTC	CASSLEAGAGYEQYF
TRBD2	TRBV5-4	.	TRBJ2-1	15	TGTGCCAGCAGCGCGGGACTAGCGGGAGGTTGTGAGCAGTTCTTC	CASSAGLAGGCEQFF
TRBD1	TRBV4-1	.	TRBJ2-5	14	TGCGCCAGCAGCCTGGAACAGGGGCGAGAGACCCAGTACTTC	CASSLEQGRETQYF
.	TRBV5-1	.	TRBJ2-3	14	TGCGCCAGCAGCTTGGCCCCTGACGGCGATACGCAGTATTTT	CASSLAPDGDTQYF
TRBD2	TRBV11-3	.	TRBJ2-1	15	TGTGCCAGCAGCTTAGCGGGAGGGTCCTACAATGAGCAGTTCTTC	CASSLAGGSYNEQFF
.	TRBV18	.	TRBJ2-1	14	TGTGCCAGCTCACCCGGACTAATCGGCAATGAGCAGTTCTTC	CASSPGLIGNEQFF
TRBD1	TRBV6-1	.	TRBJ2-7	14	TGTGCCAGCAGTGACCGGGACAGCTCCTACGAGCAGTACTTC	CASSDRDSSYEQYF
.	TRBV9	.	TRBJ2-7	15	TGTGCCAGCAGCGTCGGGGGGCAAGGGTCCTACGAGCAGTACTTC	CASSVGGQGSYEQYF
.	TRBV11-2	.	TRBJ2-1	15	TGTGCCAGCAGCCTTGGAGGCGGCCCGTACAATGAGCAGTTCTTC	CASSLGGGPYNEQFF
.	TRBV28	once	TRBJ1-5	12	TGTGCCAGCAGCCAGGCCCCTCAGCCCCAGCATTTT	CASSQAPQPQHF
.	TRBV6-1	.	TRBJ2-1	16	TGTGCCAGCAGTGAACTTCCGTACCTTCCGGGAGCTGAGCAGTTCTTC	CASSELPYLPGAEQFF
.	TRBV7-2	once	TRBJ2-1	15	TGTGCCAGCAGCCACCAAGCGGTCTCCTACAATGAGCAGTTCTTC	CASSHQAVSYNEQFF
.	TRBV28	.	TRBJ2-7	13	TGTGCCAGCAGTGTGACGGGAGCCTACGAGCAGTACTTC	CASSVTGAYEQYF
TRBD1	TRBV5-1	.	TRBJ1-2	14	TGCGCCAGCAGCTGGGACAGGGGAAACTATGGCTACACCTTC	CASSWDRGNYGYTF
.	TRBV28	.	TRBJ1-2	15	TGTGCCAGCAGTTTGGGGGGGCAGAGTAACTATGGCTACACCTTC	CASSLGGQSNYGYTF
TRBD2	TRBV19	.	TRBJ2-1	15	TGTGCCAGTACTCCCGGGACTAGCGGATACAATGAGCAGTTCTTC	CASTPGTSGYNEQFF
.	TRBV6-1	.	TRBJ1-2	14	TGTGCCAGCAGTGAAAGCCCAGGGCTTTATGGCTACACCTTC	CASSESPGLYGYTF